These 30 T cell receptor beta chains were sequenced from one sample in a study of shared clonotypes between healthy human individuals. Naive-designated CD8 cells lacked CD45RO, were positively enriched for CCR7, and omitted terminally differentiated effector memory CD45RA+ cells. The protocol was immunoSEQ multiplex PCR, while the TCRdb copy is restricted to in-frame clones and leaves out a portion. The table has 660,000 or so clones, 96% seen once. The sequenced sample was naive CD8+ T cells sorted from blood. The receptors originated from a woman younger than 45 in good health.

The rearrangement joins TRBV5-1 to TRBJ2-1, with D possibly TRBD2 on 5 matching bases. The CDR3 has 13 amino acids. Between the trimmed V and J ends, which lost 4 bases and 9 bases, there was a span of 14 bases. The germline V gene has CDR1 SGHRS and CDR2 YFSETQ. CDR3 coding DNA: TGCGCCAGCAGCATGACTATAGCGTCTGAGCAGTTCTTC. This gives the protein CASSMTIASEQFF.

The chain couples TRBV29-1 to TRBJ2-7; 7 positions agree with TRBD1. The germline CDR1 and CDR2 sequences are SQVTM and ANQGSEA. Trimming at V came to 6 bases and at J to 2 bases, leaving 7 bases not matched to a gene. This CDR3 comprises 13 residues. CDR3 region: CSVLSGGTYEQYF. CDR3 DNA sequence: TGCAGCGTATTATCAGGGGGAACCTACGAGCAGTACTTC.

The J gene is TRBJ2-3, the V gene TRBV5-6, with TRBD2 matching over 9 bases. V shed 1 base and J 3 bases; nucleotides not matched to a gene: 9. The CDR3 is 17 amino acids. Germline assignment: CDR1 SGHDT and CDR2 YYEEEE. CDR3: CASSLIYGTSRTDTQYF. The CDR3 DNA sequence: TGTGCCAGCAGCTTGATATATGGGACTAGCAGGACAGATACGCAGTATTTT.

J is TRBJ1-2 and V is TRBV7-9; 11 bases line up with TRBD1. The CDR3 is 17 amino acids. Germline V lookup: CDR1 SEHNR, CDR2 FQNEAQ (reference sequence). V gave up 3 bases and J gave up 5 bases; unmatched junction bases: 11. The CDR3 DNA reads TGTGCCAGCAGCTTTCTCCGGGACAGGGGGATGGGTTATGGCTACACCTTC. It encodes CASSFLRDRGMGYGYTF.

This chain joins TRBV7-8 and TRBJ2-7; 8 bases agree with TRBD2. CDR1 and CDR2 from the germline V gene are SGHVS and FQNEAQ. V trimming: 6 bases; J trimming: 6 bases; junction bases outside the gene matches: 10. The CDR3 has 14 amino acids. CDR3 in amino acids: CASREGAGVREQYF. Here the CDR3 DNA reads TGTGCCAGCAGAGAGGGAGCGGGAGTGCGCGAGCAGTACTTC.

The chain has TRBV19 and TRBJ1-1; unclear D gene. Germline CDR1 and CDR2: LNHDA and SQIVND (reference sequence). The V gene lost 5 bases and the J gene lost 0 bases, with 7 bases spanning the gap. This CDR3 has 13 residues. This CDR3 is CASSPDLNTEAFF. In nucleotides, the CDR3 is TGTGCCAGTAGTCCCGATCTGAACACTGAAGCTTTCTTT.

As DNA, the CDR3 is TGTGCCAGCAGTGGACTAGCGTTGGATGAGCAGTTCTTC. Translation: CASSGLALDEQFF. This rearrangement joins TRBV2 to TRBJ2-1, with 8 bases identical to TRBD2. Trimming cost V 4 bases and J 8 bases; bases outside gene matches: 4. Germline assignment: CDR1 SNHLY and CDR2 FYNNEI. The CDR3 length is 13 residues.

The chain has TRBV19 and TRBJ2-1; D is perhaps TRBD1 or TRBD2 (6 bases each). Trimming took 11 bases from V and 2 from J, leaving 22 bases between them. This CDR3 is 16 amino acids long. Per the germline V gene, CDR1 is LNHDA and CDR2 is SQIVND (reference sequence). The CDR3 coding sequence is TGTGCCGTCCGGGAGTACGGGACACCAACCTACAATGAGCAGTTCTTC. This translates into CAVREYGTPTYNEQFF.

The chain recombines TRBV29-1 with TRBJ2-3; TRBD1 is a possible D gene (6 bases). This CDR3 has 14 residues. Germline-derived CDR1 and CDR2 are SQVTM and ANQGSEA. Trimming cost V 8 bases and J 0 bases, with 15 bases left between them. The CDR3, as DNA: TGCAGCTCGGAAAGACAGGAGAGCACAGATACGCAGTATTTT. Translation: CSSERQESTDTQYF.

The CDR3 DNA is TGTGCCAGCAGCCCCCCGGGACAGAACTACGAGCAGTACTTC. Translated, it gives CASSPPGQNYEQYF. The chain uses TRBV7-8 and TRBJ2-7, with 7 bases identical to TRBD1. Germline CDR1 SGHVS, CDR2 FQNEAQ. The CDR3 consists of 14 residues. After removal of 5 bases from V and 3 bases from J, the junction contained 7 bases not matched to a gene.

The table lists this clone with a count of one. The genes are TRBV28 and TRBJ2-2; 7 nucleotides line up with TRBD2. Germline-derived CDR1 and CDR2 are MDHEN and SYDVKM. This CDR3 has 15 residues. Trimming took 4 bases from V and 6 from J; bases not matched to a gene: 8. CDR3 DNA sequence: TGTGCCAGCAGTTCCGGGATACTAGCGCCCGGGGAGCTGTTTTTT. It codes for CASSSGILAPGELFF. Drawing the rest from reference TRBV28 and TRBJ2-2, the complete variable domain is DVKVTQSSRYLVKRTGEKVFLECVQDMDHENMFWYRQDPGLGLRLIYFSYDVKMKEKGDIPEGYSVSREKKERFSLILESASTNQTSMYLCASSSGILAPGELFFGEGSRLTVL.

This chain joins TRBV11-2 and TRBJ1-2; D is uncertain. The V gene's germline CDR1 is SGHAT and CDR2 FQNNGV. Trimming pared 4 bases from V and 8 bases from J, leaving 17 bases between. The CDR3 spans 14 residues. The DNA of the CDR3 is TGTGCCAGCAGCTACAGTGACAAATTAGAGGGCTACACCTTC. Its translation: CASSYSDKLEGYTF.

CDR3 nucleotide sequence: TGTGCCAGCAGCTTAGTTGATGATGAGCAGTTCTTC. Translation gives CASSLVDDEQFF. The V gene is TRBV7-9, the J gene TRBJ2-1; D uncertain. V was clipped by 1 base and J by 8 bases, with 6 bases between them. Germline loops: CDR1 SEHNR, CDR2 FQNEAQ (reference sequence). The CDR3 totals 12 residues.

The chain uses TRBV19 and TRBJ1-1; no clear D. V was shortened by 0 bases and J by 0 bases, with 20 bases between the two germline ends. The length of the CDR3 is 19 residues. Per germline, CDR1 LNHDA and CDR2 SQIVND (reference sequence). The CDR3 spells CASSIDRGFRAVMNTEAFF. Written as DNA, the CDR3 is TGTGCCAGTAGTATAGATCGTGGATTTAGGGCAGTAATGAACACTGAAGCTTTCTTT.

The chain recombines TRBV27 with TRBJ2-3, with D uncertain. Trimming removed 5 bases from V and 6 bases from J, with 12 bases in between. Germline V gene lookup returns CDR1 MNHEY and CDR2 SMNVEV (reference sequence). This CDR3 region has 13 residues. The CDR3 nucleotides read TGTGCCAGCAGTGATTCGTTGGTCGATACGCAGTATTTT. Translation gives CASSDSLVDTQYF.

The chain couples TRBV11-2 to TRBJ2-7; D gene ambiguous. V lost 4 bases, J lost 7 bases, and 8 bases lay in between. The CDR3 is 11 residues long. Germline lookup yields CDR1 SGHAT and CDR2 FQNNGV. The CDR3 coding sequence is TGTGCCAGCAGCTCCCTGGGGGAGCAGTACTTC. Amino acids: CASSSLGEQYF. The complete variable domain, with remaining parts taken from reference TRBV11-2 and TRBJ2-7, reads EAGVAQSPRYKIIEKRQSVAFWCNPISGHATLYWYQQILGQGPKLLIQFQNNGVVDDSQLPKDRFSAERLKGVDSTLKIQPAKLEDSAVYLCASSSLGEQYFGPGTRLTVT.

The chain uses TRBV7-8 and TRBJ2-7, with a possible D match to TRBD1 (6 bases). Trimming took 4 bases from V and 0 from J, leaving 10 bases between them. This CDR3 comprises 14 residues. Germline CDR1 SGHVS, CDR2 FQNEAQ. Here the CDR3 reads CASSSEQGSYEQYF. CDR3 bases: TGTGCCAGCAGCTCCGAACAGGGCTCCTACGAGCAGTACTTC.

The genes are TRBV6-5 and TRBJ2-5; D is unresolved. This CDR3 contains 15 residues. Trimming shortened V by 6 bases and J by 2 bases, and 16 bases separated the two germline ends. Germline loops: CDR1 MNHEY, CDR2 SVGAGI. This CDR3 is CASRGQAARQETQYF. The CDR3 DNA reads as TGTGCCAGCAGAGGTCAGGCAGCACGGCAAGAGACCCAGTACTTC.

This clone was observed a single time. This sequence joins TRBV4-1 and TRBJ2-7; D is possibly TRBD2 (5 bases). Germline CDR1 is MGHRA and CDR2 is YSYEKL. V was shortened by 0 bases and J by 4 bases, with 10 bases between the two germline ends. The CDR3 loop spans 14 amino acids. Here the CDR3 DNA reads TGCGCCAGCAGCCAAGACGGGATGGTTTACGAGCAGTACTTC. This sequence encodes CASSQDGMVYEQYF.

J is TRBJ2-1 and V is TRBV27, with TRBD2 matching 13 bases. Germline loops: CDR1 MNHEY, CDR2 SMNVEV (reference sequence). After removal of 5 bases from V and 7 bases from J, the junction contained 5 bases not matched to a gene. The CDR3 contains 15 residues. CDR3 sequence reads: CASSTGLAGVNEQFF. Written as DNA, the CDR3 is TGTGCCAGCAGTACCGGACTAGCGGGAGTTAATGAGCAGTTCTTC.

The chain recombines TRBV6-5 with TRBJ2-2; no clear D gene. This CDR3 comprises 14 residues. Germline CDR1 is MNHEY and CDR2 is SVGAGI. V lost 0 bases to trimming and J lost 5 bases, with 7 bases between them. The CDR3 here is CASSYSAETGELFF. CDR3 DNA: TGTGCCAGCAGTTACTCCGCGGAGACCGGGGAGCTGTTTTTT.

The chain employs TRBV6-5 and TRBJ2-1, with 8 positions matching TRBD2. Germline CDR1 reads MNHEY; CDR2 reads SVGAGI. J gave up 5 bases and V 0 bases, and 6 bases lay outside the gene matches. This CDR3 comprises 16 residues. In DNA form, the CDR3 reads TGTGCCAGCAGTTACTCCGCAGCGGGAGCGGACAATGAGCAGTTCTTC. It codes for CASSYSAAGADNEQFF.

CDR3: CASSETGAIYEQYF. Written as DNA, the CDR3 is TGCGCCAGCAGTGAGACAGGGGCTATCTACGAGCAGTACTTC. This chain links TRBV10-1 with TRBJ2-7, with 7 bases lining up with TRBD1. Germline V lookup: CDR1 WNHNN, CDR2 SYGVQD (reference sequence). The CDR3 totals 14 residues. J was trimmed by 3 bases and V by 2 bases; bases with no gene match: 4.

V gene TRBV11-2 combines with J gene TRBJ2-7; 10 bases agree with TRBD1. V lost 4 bases, J lost 3 bases, and 3 bases stayed unmatched. This CDR3 region has 14 residues. CDR1 is SGHAT, CDR2 FQNNGV, per germline. The CDR3 is CASSSRTGGYEQYF. The CDR3 DNA follows: TGTGCCAGCAGCTCTCGGACAGGGGGCTACGAGCAGTACTTC. Full variable domain (missing parts from reference TRBV11-2 and TRBJ2-7): EAGVAQSPRYKIIEKRQSVAFWCNPISGHATLYWYQQILGQGPKLLIQFQNNGVVDDSQLPKDRFSAERLKGVDSTLKIQPAKLEDSAVYLCASSSRTGGYEQYFGPGTRLTVT.

The rearrangement uses TRBV4-2 and TRBJ1-2; TRBD1 agrees at 11 bases. There are 18 residues in the CDR3. Trimming removed 1 base from V and 7 bases from J; junction bases left unmatched: 14. Germline V lookup: CDR1 LGHNA, CDR2 YNFKEQ. The CDR3 spells CASSQANPGQGAISGYTF. The CDR3 DNA reads TGTGCCAGCAGCCAAGCGAACCCCGGACAGGGGGCGATCTCTGGCTACACCTTC.

The gene calls are TRBV7-6 and TRBJ2-7; TRBD2 matches at 9 bases. The CDR3 spans 16 residues. Germline CDR1 reads SGHVS; CDR2 reads FNYEAQ. Trimming took 0 bases from V and 2 from J; bases not matched to a gene: 5. In DNA form, the CDR3 reads TGTGCCAGCAGCTTAGCGAAAATAGCGGGAGCCTACGAGCAGTACTTC. Translated, it gives CASSLAKIAGAYEQYF.

This clone was seen only once. The genes are TRBV7-9 and TRBJ2-7; weak D call: TRBD2 (6 bases). V shed 5 bases and J shed 3 bases, with 20 bases lying between them. The CDR3 has 16 amino acids. Germline assignment: CDR1 SEHNR and CDR2 FQNEAQ (reference sequence). This CDR3 is CASSPDPGERNYEQYF. The CDR3, as DNA: TGTGCCAGCAGCCCCGATCCGGGAGAAAGGAACTACGAGCAGTACTTC. Drawing the rest from reference TRBV7-9 and TRBJ2-7, the complete variable domain is DTGVSQNPRHKITKRGQNVTFRCDPISEHNRLYWYRQTLGQGPEFLTYFQNEAQLEKSRLLSDRFSAERPKGSFSTLEIQRTEQGDSAMYLCASSPDPGERNYEQYFGPGTRLTVT.

The chain recombines TRBV11-2 with TRBJ1-2, with D uncertain. Per the germline V gene, CDR1 is SGHAT and CDR2 is FQNNGV. This CDR3 contains 11 residues. V gave up 1 base and J gave up 7 bases, with 4 bases separating them. The CDR3 here is CASSLALGYTF. The CDR3 DNA reads TGTGCCAGCAGCTTAGCGCTTGGCTACACCTTC.

The chain joins TRBV5-6 to TRBJ2-3; the D gene could be TRBD1 or TRBD2 (5 bases each). Germline V CDR1 and CDR2: SGHDT, YYEEEE. The germline V and J ends were trimmed by 6 bases and 6 bases, with 11 bases remaining between them. CDR3 length: 12 residues. CDR3: CASTGTEDTQYF. The DNA for the CDR3 is TGTGCCAGCACCGGGACCGAGGATACGCAGTATTTT.

The chain carries TRBV19 and TRBJ2-7; weak D call: TRBD1 (5 bases). The CDR3 sequence is 14 residues long. CDR1 LNHDA and CDR2 SQIVND come from the germline V gene (reference sequence). V was cut by 6 bases and J by 3 bases, with 15 bases left in between. CDR3 bases: TGTGCCAGTAGCGCTACAGGATGGAGCTACGAGCAGTACTTC. Encoded protein: CASSATGWSYEQYF.